The clone carrying this T cell receptor (beta chain) was observed at least ten times. Antigen unknown. TCRdb ran MiXCR on the multiplex PCR reads and lists one entry per CDR3 protein. The sample holds 200,000 or so distinct CDR3 sequences, roughly 31% seen once. The lymph nodes were axillary draining lymph nodes from breast cancer patients. The data derive from a study of breast tumors, draining lymph nodes, adjacent tissues. Overall study results and limits: Data only fit, rather than demonstrated, lymph node origin of most tumor T cells. The data were judged consistent with most tumor T cells coming from lymph node and expanding in tumor. Compared with lymph nodes, tumors were less diverse; compared with nontumor tissue, more. Compared with basal-like, luminal-like tumors shared significantly more repertoire with nontumor tissue.

The CDR3 extends over 12 amino acids. Germline V CDR1 and CDR2: DFQATT, SNEGSKA (reference sequence). Sequencing used axillary lymph node tissue. J is TRBJ2-2 and V is TRBV20-1, with 7 bases fitting TRBD1. The source of this sequence is a female donor with breast cancer. Some clones in this sample may be carry-over from other donors' samples. The CDR3 protein is CTDRVHTGELFF. CDR3 coding DNA: TGCACCGACAGGGTGCACACCGGGGAGCTGTTTTTT.